This T cell receptor (beta chain) is from a study of technical replicates of blood from a handful of donors. Libraries were prepared by immunoSEQ multiplex PCR; TCRdb keeps only in-frame clonotypes and omits some of them. The table lists some 80,000 clones, approximately 75% of them singletons. The germline V gene encodes CDR1 SGHRS and CDR2 YFSETQ. CDR3 length: 15 amino acids. V lost 2 bases to trimming and J lost 2 bases, with 14 bases between them. Input material: PBMCs. The sequence was obtained from a human donor in good health. Some clones in this sample may be carry-over from other donors' samples. The chain joins TRBV5-1 to TRBJ2-7; D perhaps matches TRBD1 (7 bases). CDR3 coding DNA: TGCGCCAGCAGCTTACGACAGGGAGGCCCCTACGAGCAGTACTTC. Amino acid sequence: CASSLRQGGPYEQYF.